Listed below are T cell receptor beta chains from one sample, sequenced in a study of cytomegalovirus exposure and HLA in healthy donors. Clones were read by immunoSEQ multiplex PCR, and TCRdb kept only the in-frame ones, dropping some. Here the sample spans over 80,000 clones, around 72% being singletons. The sequencing input was PBMCs. The receptor set was obtained from a middle-aged man in good health and CMV-seronegative. Both conserved end residues are part of each CDR3. Fields, in order: clone size, D gene, J gene, V gene, CDR3 protein, CDR3 DNA. D genes are given only for firm matches. Not every row has a clone size; where given, it reads once, few, many or a size class.

>.|.|TRBJ1-5|TRBV30
CAWSVTGTQPQHF
TGTGCCTGGAGTGTTACAGGGACTCAGCCCCAGCATTTT
>.|.|TRBJ2-7|TRBV4-2
CASRGGSYEQYF
TGTGCCAGCAGAGGGGGTTCCTACGAGCAGTACTTC
>.|.|TRBJ1-6|TRBV4-2
CASSQVGGPLHF
TGTGCCAGCAGCCAAGTTGGGGGCCCCCTCCACTTT
>few|.|TRBJ2-3|TRBV5-6
CASSLFFSRTDTQYF
TGTGCCAGCAGCTTGTTTTTCAGTCGCACAGATACGCAGTATTTT
>once|.|TRBJ1-2|TRBV7-2
CASSLAWGGGYGYTF
TGTGCCAGCAGCTTAGCGTGGGGGGGCGGCTATGGCTACACCTTC
>.|TRBD2|TRBJ2-3|TRBV6-5
CASSYGRGRTDTQYF
TGTGCCAGCAGTTACGGGAGGGGTCGCACAGATACGCAGTATTTT
>.|TRBD1|TRBJ1-4|TRBV2
CASGTGANEKLFF
TGTGCCAGTGGGACAGGGGCTAATGAAAAACTGTTTTTT
>.|TRBD2|TRBJ2-5|TRBV10-3
CAISEERTSGRLYQETQYF
TGTGCCATCAGTGAGGAACGGACTAGCGGGCGCCTGTACCAAGAGACCCAGTACTTC
>few|TRBD2|TRBJ2-1|TRBV7-9
CASSTWTSAVVNEQFF
TGTGCCAGCAGCACATGGACTAGCGCGGTGGTCAATGAGCAGTTCTTC
>.|.|TRBJ1-3|TRBV7-6
CASSLATGDRSGNTIYF
TGTGCCAGCAGCTTAGCCACAGGCGATCGCTCTGGAAACACCATATATTTT
>.|TRBD1|TRBJ1-1|TRBV6-4
CASSTGQGGTEAFF
TGTGCCAGCAGTACGGGACAGGGTGGAACTGAAGCTTTCTTT
>.|.|TRBJ2-7|TRBV5-1
CASSLDTGFYEQYF
TGCGCCAGCAGCTTGGACACAGGGTTCTACGAGCAGTACTTC
>.|.|TRBJ1-3|TRBV5-1
CASSSTGSFGNTIYF
TGCGCCAGCAGCTCAACAGGGAGTTTCGGAAACACCATATATTTT
>.|.|TRBJ2-1|TRBV7-2
CASSFTSREQFF
TGTGCCAGCAGTTTCACTAGTAGGGAGCAGTTCTTC
>.|TRBD1|TRBJ2-7|TRBV25-1
CASSGWTGPYEQYF
TGTGCCAGCAGTGGATGGACAGGGCCCTACGAGCAGTACTTC
>once|.|TRBJ1-5|TRBV29-1
CSTKQGSQGAQHF
TGCAGCACAAAACAGGGCTCCCAAGGGGCCCAGCATTTT
>.|.|TRBJ2-1|TRBV11-2
CASSPGTRLRNEQFF
TGTGCCAGCAGCCCCGGGACTCGCCTGAGGAATGAGCAGTTCTTC
>.|TRBD1|TRBJ2-7|TRBV14
CASSRTGTGGYEQYF
TGTGCCAGCAGCAGGACCGGGACAGGGGGCTACGAGCAGTACTTC
>.|.|TRBJ2-5|TRBV6-5
CASRPSGTETQYF
TGTGCCAGCAGGCCCTCGGGAACCGAGACCCAGTACTTC
>many|.|TRBJ2-2|TRBV2
CASREAERDTGELFF
TGTGCCAGCAGAGAGGCCGAGCGCGACACCGGGGAGCTGTTTTTT
>.|TRBD1|TRBJ1-5|TRBV10-3
CAISEGQGLNQPQHF
TGTGCCATCAGTGAGGGACAGGGACTAAATCAGCCCCAGCATTTT
>.|TRBD1|TRBJ2-5|TRBV10-3
CAISESQQGVETQYF
TGTGCCATCAGTGAGTCGCAACAGGGGGTGGAGACCCAGTACTTC
>once|.|TRBJ2-3|TRBV29-1
CSVRGSTDTQYF
TGCAGCGTTCGGGGAAGCACAGATACGCAGTATTTT